The sequence of this TCR beta chain was determined in a study of PD-L1 blockade in urothelial cancer. As for time point: peripheral blood 6 weeks after treatment start. Urothelial carcinoma affected the patients, and it was locally advanced or metastatic. Germline values: CDR1 MDHEN, CDR2 SYDVKM. The CDR3 length is 17 residues. With 6 bases clipped from V and 2 bases from J, the junction kept 10 bases outside the gene matches. Some clones are missing from TCRdb's copy, which holds only in-frame ones; the method was immunoSEQ multiplex PCR. The table has 72,000 or so clones, almost 90% seen once. This receptor was identified in a man aged 55 to 69 with urothelial cancer. The chain joins TRBV28 to TRBJ1-4, with 9 bases lining up with TRBD1. The material sequenced was PBMCs, taken around atezolizumab (anti-PD-L1) treatment. CDR3 in DNA: TGTGCCAGCAGCAACTCACGTGGGACAGGGACTAATGAAAAACTGTTTTTT. This codes for CASSNSRGTGTNEKLFF.